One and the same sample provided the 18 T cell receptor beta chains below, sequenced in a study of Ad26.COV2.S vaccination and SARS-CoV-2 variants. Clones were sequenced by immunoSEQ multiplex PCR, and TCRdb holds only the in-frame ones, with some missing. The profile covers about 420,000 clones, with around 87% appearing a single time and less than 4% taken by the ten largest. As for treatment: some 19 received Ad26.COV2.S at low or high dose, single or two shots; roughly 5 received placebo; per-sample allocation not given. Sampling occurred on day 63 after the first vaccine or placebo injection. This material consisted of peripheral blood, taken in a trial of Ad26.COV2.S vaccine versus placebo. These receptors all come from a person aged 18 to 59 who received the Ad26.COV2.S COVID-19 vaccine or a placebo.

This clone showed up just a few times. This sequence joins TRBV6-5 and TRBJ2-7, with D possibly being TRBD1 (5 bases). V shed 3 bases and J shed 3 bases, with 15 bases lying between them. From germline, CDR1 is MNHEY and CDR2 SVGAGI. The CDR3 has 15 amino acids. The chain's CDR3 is CASSYGHPPIYEQYF. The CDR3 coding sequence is TGTGCCAGCAGTTATGGACACCCCCCCATCTACGAGCAGTACTTC.

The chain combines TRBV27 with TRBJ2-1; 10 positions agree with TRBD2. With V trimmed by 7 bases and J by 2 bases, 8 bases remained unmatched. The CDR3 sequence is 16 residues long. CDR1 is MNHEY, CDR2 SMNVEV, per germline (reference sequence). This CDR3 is CASNLLAGGTYNEQFF. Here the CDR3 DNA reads TGTGCCAGCAATCTCTTAGCGGGGGGTACCTACAATGAGCAGTTCTTC.

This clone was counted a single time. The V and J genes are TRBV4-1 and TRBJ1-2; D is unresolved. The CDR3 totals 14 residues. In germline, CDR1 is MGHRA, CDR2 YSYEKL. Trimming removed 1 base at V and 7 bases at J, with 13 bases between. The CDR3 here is CASSQGLGLVGYTF. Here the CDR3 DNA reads TGCGCCAGCAGCCAAGGGTTGGGCCTGGTTGGCTACACCTTC.

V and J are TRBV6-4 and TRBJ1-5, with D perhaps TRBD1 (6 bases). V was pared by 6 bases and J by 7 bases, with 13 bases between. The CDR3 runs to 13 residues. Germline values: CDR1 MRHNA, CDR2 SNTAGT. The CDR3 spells CASRQGHTQPQHF. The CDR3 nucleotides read TGTGCCAGCAGGCAGGGGCACACCCAGCCCCAGCATTTT.

CDR3 sequence reads: CASSPQKLTGFGEKLFF. CDR3 DNA: TGTGCCAGCAGCCCTCAGAAATTGACAGGGTTCGGTGAAAAACTGTTTTTT. The chain carries TRBV7-2 and TRBJ1-4; 7 nucleotides line up with TRBD1. The CDR3 covers 17 residues. Germline trimming cut 5 bases from V and 7 bases from J; bases unmatched to any gene: 16. CDR1 SGHTA and CDR2 FQGNSA come from the germline V gene.

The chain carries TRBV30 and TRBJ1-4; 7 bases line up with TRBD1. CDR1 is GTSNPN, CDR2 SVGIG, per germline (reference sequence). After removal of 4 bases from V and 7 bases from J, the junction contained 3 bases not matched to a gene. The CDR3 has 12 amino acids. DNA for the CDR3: TGTGCCTGGAACCAGGGGGGTGAAAAACTGTTTTTT. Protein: CAWNQGGEKLFF.

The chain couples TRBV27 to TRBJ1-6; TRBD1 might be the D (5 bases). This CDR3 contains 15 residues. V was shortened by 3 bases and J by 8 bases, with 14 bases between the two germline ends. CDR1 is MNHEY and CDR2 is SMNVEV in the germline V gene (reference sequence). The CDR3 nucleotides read TGTGCCAGCAGTTTCCCGAGGGGAGGGGATTCACCCCTCCACTTT. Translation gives CASSFPRGGDSPLHF.

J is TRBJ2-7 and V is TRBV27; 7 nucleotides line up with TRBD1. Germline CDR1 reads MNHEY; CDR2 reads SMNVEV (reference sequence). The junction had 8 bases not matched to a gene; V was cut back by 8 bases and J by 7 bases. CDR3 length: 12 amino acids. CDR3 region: CASGPTGLEQYF. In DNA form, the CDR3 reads TGTGCCAGCGGACCGACAGGGTTAGAGCAGTACTTC.

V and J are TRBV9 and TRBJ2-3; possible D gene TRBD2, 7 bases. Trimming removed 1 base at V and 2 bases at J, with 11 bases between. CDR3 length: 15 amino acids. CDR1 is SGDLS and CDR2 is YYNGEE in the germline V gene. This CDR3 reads CASSVNGGHTDTQYF. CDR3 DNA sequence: TGTGCCAGCAGCGTAAACGGGGGGCACACAGATACGCAGTATTTT.

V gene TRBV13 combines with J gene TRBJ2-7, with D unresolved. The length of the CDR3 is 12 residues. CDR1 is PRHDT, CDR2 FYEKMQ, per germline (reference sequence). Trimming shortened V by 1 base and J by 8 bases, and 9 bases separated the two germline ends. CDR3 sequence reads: CASSLASGKQYF. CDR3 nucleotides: TGTGCCAGCAGCTTAGCGTCCGGTAAGCAGTACTTC.

The CDR3 loop reads CARMTGESYEQYF. The CDR3 DNA is TGTGCCAGGATGACAGGGGAATCCTACGAGCAGTACTTC. The V gene is TRBV6-5, the J gene TRBJ2-7; 8 nucleotides line up with TRBD1. V trimming: 9 bases; J trimming: 1 base; junction bases outside the gene matches: 5. The V gene's germline CDR1 is MNHEY and CDR2 SVGAGI. The CDR3 contains 13 residues.

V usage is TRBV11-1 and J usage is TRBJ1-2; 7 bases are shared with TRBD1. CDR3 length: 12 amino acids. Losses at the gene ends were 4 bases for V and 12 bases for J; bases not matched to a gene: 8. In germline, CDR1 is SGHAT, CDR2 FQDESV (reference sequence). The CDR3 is CASSSTRQGHTF. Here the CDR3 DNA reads TGTGCCAGCAGCTCCACTCGACAGGGCCACACCTTC.

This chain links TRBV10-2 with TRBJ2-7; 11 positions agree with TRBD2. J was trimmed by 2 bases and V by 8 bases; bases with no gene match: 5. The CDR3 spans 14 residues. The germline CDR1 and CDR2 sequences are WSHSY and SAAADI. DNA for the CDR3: TGCGCCAGCGGGAGTAGCGGGGGGGCCTACGAGCAGTACTTC. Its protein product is CASGSSGGAYEQYF.

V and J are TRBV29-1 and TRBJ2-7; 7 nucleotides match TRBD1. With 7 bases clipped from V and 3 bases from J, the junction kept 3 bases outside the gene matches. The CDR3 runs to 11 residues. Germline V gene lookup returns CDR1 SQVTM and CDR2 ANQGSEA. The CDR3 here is CSGRQGYEQYF. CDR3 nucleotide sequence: TGCAGCGGCAGACAGGGCTACGAGCAGTACTTC.

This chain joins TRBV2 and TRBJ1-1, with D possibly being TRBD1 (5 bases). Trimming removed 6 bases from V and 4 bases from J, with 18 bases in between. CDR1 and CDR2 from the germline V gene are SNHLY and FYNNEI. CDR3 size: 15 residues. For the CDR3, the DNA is TGTGCCAGCAGCTCCTCGCGGGGCCGAGGCACTGAAGCTTTCTTT. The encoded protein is CASSSSRGRGTEAFF. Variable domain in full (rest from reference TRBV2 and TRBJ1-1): EPEVTQTPSHQVTQMGQEVILRCVPISNHLYFYWYRQILGQKVEFLVSFYNNEISEKSEIFDDQFSVERPDGSNFTLKIRSTKLEDSAMYFCASSSSRGRGTEAFFGQGTRLTVV.

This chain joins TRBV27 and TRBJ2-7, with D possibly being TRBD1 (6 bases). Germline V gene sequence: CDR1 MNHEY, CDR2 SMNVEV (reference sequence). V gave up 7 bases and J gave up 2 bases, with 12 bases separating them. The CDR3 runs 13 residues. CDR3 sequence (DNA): TGTGCCAGCAAAACCGGGACAACCTACGAGCAGTACTTC. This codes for CASKTGTTYEQYF.

The CDR3 region has the DNA TGTGCCAGCAGCAAGACAGCGAACACTGAAGCTTTCTTT. Translating it yields CASSKTANTEAFF. The chain uses TRBV25-1 and TRBJ1-1; D possibly corresponds to TRBD1 (5 bases). The CDR3 covers 13 residues. V was pared by 6 bases and J by 1 base, with 9 bases between. Per germline, CDR1 MGHDK and CDR2 SYGVNS.

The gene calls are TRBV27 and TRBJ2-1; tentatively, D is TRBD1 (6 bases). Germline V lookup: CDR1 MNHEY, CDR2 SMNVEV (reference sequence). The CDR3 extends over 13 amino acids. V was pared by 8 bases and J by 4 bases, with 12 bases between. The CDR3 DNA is TGTGCCAGCGTTTCAGGGGATTACAATGAGCAGTTCTTC. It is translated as CASVSGDYNEQFF.